The source of this T cell receptor beta chain is a study of cytomegalovirus exposure and HLA in healthy donors. The primer mix had 60 Vbeta and 13 Jbeta primers. Sequencing was performed with immunoSEQ multiplex PCR; in TCRdb, only in-frame clones are kept and a portion is missing. The table shows roughly 110,000 clones, with about 80% occurring only once. Study results and limitations: Later work found that TCR association rates differed between HLA loci; DRB1 had the most and HLA-C the fewest. V segments that were indistinguishable, TRBV6-2 and TRBV6-3 among them, were omitted from analysis.

With respect to this clone: Its antigen is still unknown.

The ends were cut back, 5 bases at V and 7 bases at J, with 12 bases in the middle. The CDR3 consists of 14 residues. Germline-derived CDR1 and CDR2 are MNHEY and SVGAGI. The sequenced material came from PBMCs. This receptor was taken from a woman in her thirties or forties in good health and CMV-seropositive. The V and J genes are TRBV6-5 and TRBJ1-6; D uncertain. The CDR3 sequence is CASSPRGSNSPLHF. DNA for the CDR3: TGTGCCAGCAGTCCTCGCGGGTCAAATTCACCCCTCCACTTT.